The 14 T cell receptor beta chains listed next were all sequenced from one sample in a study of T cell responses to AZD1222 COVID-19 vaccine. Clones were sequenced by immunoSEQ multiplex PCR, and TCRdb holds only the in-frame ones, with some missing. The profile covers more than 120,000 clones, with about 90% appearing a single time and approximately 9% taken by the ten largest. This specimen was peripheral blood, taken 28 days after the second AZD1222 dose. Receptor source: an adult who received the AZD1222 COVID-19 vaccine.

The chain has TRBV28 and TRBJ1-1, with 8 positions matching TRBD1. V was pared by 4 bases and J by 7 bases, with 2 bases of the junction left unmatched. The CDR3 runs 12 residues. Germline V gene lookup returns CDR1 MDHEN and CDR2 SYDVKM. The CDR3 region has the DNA TGTGCCAGCAGTTATGGACAGGGTGAAGCTTTCTTT. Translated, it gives CASSYGQGEAFF.

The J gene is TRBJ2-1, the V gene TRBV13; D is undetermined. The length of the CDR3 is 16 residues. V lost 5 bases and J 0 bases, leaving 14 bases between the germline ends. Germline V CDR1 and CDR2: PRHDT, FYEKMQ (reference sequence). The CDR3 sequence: CASSLLLTSSYNEQFF. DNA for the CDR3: TGTGCCAGCAGCCTTCTTCTAACCAGCTCCTACAATGAGCAGTTCTTC. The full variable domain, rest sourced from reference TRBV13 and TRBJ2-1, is AAGVIQSPRHLIKEKRETATLKCYPIPRHDTVYWYQQGPGQDPQFLISFYEKMQSDKGSIPDRFSAQQFSDYHSELNMSSLELGDSALYFCASSLLLTSSYNEQFFGPGTRLTVL.

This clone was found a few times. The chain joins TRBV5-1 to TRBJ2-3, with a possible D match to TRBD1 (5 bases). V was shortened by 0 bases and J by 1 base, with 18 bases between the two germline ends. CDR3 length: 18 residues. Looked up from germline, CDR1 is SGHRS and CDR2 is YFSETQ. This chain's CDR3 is CASSLEGVEGYRTDTQYF. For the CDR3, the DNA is TGCGCCAGCAGCTTGGAAGGGGTGGAAGGGTATCGCACAGATACGCAGTATTTT.

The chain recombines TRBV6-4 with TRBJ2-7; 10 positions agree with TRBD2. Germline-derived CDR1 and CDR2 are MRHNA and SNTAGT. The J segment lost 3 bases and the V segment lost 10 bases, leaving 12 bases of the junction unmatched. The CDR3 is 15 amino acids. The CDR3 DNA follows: TGTGCCAACACTAGCGGGAACGATTTTTACTACGAGCAGTACTTC. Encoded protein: CANTSGNDFYYEQYF.

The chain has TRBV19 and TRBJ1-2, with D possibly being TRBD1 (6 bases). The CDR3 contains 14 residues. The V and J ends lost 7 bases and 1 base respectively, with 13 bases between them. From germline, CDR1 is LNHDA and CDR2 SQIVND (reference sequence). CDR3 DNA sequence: TGTGCCAGTATGGGGGGCCCACTTAACTATGGCTACACCTTC. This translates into CASMGGPLNYGYTF.

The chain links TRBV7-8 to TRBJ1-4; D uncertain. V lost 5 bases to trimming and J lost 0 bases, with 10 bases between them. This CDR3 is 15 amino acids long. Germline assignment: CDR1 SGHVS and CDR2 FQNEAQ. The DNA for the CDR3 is TGTGCCAGCAGCCATCGACGGGCAACTAATGAAAAACTGTTTTTT. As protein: CASSHRRATNEKLFF.

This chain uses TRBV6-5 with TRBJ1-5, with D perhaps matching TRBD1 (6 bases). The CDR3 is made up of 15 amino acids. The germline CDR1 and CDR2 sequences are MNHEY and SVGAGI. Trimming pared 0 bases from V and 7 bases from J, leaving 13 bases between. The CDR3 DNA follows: TGTGCCAGCAGTTACTCGTGGGGGGCAGAGCAGCCCCAGCATTTT. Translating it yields CASSYSWGAEQPQHF.

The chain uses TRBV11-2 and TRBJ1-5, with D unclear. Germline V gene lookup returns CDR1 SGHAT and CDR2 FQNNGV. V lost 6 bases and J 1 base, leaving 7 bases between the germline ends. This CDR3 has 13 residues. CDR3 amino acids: CASSPQSNQPQHF. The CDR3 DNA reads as TGTGCCAGCAGTCCGCAGAGCAATCAGCCCCAGCATTTT.

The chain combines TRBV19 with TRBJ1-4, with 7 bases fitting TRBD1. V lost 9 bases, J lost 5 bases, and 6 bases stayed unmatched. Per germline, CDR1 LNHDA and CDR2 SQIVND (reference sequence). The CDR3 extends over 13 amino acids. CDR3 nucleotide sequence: TGTGCCAGCGGAGGGACAGCCAATGAAAAACTGTTTTTT. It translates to CASGGTANEKLFF.

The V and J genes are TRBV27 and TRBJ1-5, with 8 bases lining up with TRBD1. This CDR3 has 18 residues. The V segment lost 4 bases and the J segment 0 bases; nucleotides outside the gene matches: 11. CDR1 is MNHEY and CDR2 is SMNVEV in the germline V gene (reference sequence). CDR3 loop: CASSSLTGASYSNQPQHF. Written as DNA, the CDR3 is TGTGCCAGCAGTTCTTTGACAGGGGCCTCGTATAGCAATCAGCCCCAGCATTTT.

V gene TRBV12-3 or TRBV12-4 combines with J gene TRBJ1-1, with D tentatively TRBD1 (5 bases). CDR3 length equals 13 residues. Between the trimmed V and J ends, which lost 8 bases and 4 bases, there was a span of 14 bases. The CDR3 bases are TGTGCCAGCGAGCAGGTGGGGGGCACTGAAGCTTTCTTT. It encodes CASEQVGGTEAFF.

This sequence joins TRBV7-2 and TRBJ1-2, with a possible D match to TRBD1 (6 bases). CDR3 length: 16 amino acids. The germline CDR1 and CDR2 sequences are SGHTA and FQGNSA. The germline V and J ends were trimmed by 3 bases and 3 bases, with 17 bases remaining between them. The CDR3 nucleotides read TGTGCCAGCAGCTTGGGGGGAGGGGGATCGGACTATGGCTACACCTTC. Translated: CASSLGGGGSDYGYTF.

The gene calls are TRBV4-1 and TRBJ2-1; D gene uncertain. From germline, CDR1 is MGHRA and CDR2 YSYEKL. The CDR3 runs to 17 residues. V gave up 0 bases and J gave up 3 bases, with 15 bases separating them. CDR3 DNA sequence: TGCGCCAGCAGCCAAGATTGGCCTCCCAGCAACTACAATGAGCAGTTCTTC. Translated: CASSQDWPPSNYNEQFF.

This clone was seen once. In DNA form, the CDR3 reads TGCGCCAGCAGCTTGGAGGGCAGCGAGTATGGCTACACCTTC. Protein sequence: CASSLEGSEYGYTF. The J gene is TRBJ1-2, the V gene TRBV5-1; D is undetermined. The CDR3 sequence is 14 residues long. Germline V gene sequence: CDR1 SGHRS, CDR2 YFSETQ. The V end lost 0 bases, the J end lost 5 bases, and 11 bases lay between the germline ends.